This T cell receptor (beta chain) was recovered during a study of T cell responses to AZD1222 COVID-19 vaccine. Only in-frame clones appear in the TCRdb table, and some are missing; sequencing was by immunoSEQ multiplex PCR. The sample shows approximately 90,000 clones, approximately 92% of them seen only once. Trimming at V came to 7 bases and at J to 2 bases, leaving 7 bases not matched to a gene. Germline CDR1 reads SNHLY; CDR2 reads FYNNEI. The CDR3 loop spans 14 amino acids. The material was peripheral blood, obtained on day 0 of AZD1222 vaccination. V is TRBV2 and J is TRBJ1-1, with TRBD1 matching over 7 bases. The TCR originated in an adult in good health. CDR3 coding DNA: TGTGCCAGCAATCCGCGACAGGGTAACACTGAAGCTTTCTTT. Its protein product is CASNPRQGNTEAFF.